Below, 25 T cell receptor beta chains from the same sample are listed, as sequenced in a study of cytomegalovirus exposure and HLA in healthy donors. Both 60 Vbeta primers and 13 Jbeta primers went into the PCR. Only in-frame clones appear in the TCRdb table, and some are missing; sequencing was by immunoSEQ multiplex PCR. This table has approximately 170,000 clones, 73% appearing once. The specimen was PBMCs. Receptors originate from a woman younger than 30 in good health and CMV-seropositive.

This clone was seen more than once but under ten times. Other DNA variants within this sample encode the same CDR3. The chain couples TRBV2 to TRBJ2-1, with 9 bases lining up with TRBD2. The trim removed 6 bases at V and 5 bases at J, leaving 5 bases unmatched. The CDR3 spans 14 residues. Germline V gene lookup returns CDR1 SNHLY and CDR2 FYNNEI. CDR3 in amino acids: CASRVAGADNEQFF. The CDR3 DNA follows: TGTGCCAGCAGAGTAGCGGGGGCGGACAATGAGCAGTTCTTC.

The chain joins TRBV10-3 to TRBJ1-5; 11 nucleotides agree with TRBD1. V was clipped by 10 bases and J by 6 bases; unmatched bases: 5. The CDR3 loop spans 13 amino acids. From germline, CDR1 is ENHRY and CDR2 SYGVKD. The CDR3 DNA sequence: TGTGCCACCCGGACAGGGGGCTTTCAGCCCCAGCATTTT. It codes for CATRTGGFQPQHF.

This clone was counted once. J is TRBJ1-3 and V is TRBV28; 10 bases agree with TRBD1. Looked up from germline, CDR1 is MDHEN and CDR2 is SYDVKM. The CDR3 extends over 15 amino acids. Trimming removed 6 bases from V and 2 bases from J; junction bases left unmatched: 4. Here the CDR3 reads CASSPGTGAGNTIYF. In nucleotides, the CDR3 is TGTGCCAGCAGCCCTGGGACAGGGGCTGGAAACACCATATATTTT. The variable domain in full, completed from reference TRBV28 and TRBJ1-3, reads DVKVTQSSRYLVKRTGEKVFLECVQDMDHENMFWYRQDPGLGLRLIYFSYDVKMKEKGDIPEGYSVSREKKERFSLILESASTNQTSMYLCASSPGTGAGNTIYFGEGSWLTVV.

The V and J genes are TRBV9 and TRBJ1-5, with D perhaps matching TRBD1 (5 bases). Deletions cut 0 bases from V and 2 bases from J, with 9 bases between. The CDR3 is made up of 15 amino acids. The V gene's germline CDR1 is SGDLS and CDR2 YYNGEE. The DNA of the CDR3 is TGTGCCAGCAGCGTAGACGGGGGAGGCAATCAGCCCCAGCATTTT. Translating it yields CASSVDGGGNQPQHF.

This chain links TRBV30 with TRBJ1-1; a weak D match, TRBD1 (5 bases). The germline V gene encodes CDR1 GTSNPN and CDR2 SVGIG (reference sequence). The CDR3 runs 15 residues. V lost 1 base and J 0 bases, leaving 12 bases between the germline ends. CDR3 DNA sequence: TGTGCCTGGAGTGGAGCAGGGATACTGAACACTGAAGCTTTCTTT. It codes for CAWSGAGILNTEAFF.

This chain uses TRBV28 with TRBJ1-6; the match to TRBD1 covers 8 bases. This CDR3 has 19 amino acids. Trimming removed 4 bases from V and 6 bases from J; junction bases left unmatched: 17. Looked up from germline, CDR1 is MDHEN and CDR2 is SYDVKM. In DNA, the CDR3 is TGTGCCAGCAGTTATCTGACAGGGGCTTCCCTGAATCTTAATTCACCCCTCCACTTT. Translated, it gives CASSYLTGASLNLNSPLHF.

The CDR3 reads CASSLGGAKETQYF. The DNA for the CDR3 is TGTGCCAGCAGTCTCGGGGGGGCGAAGGAGACCCAGTACTTC. The V gene is TRBV7-9, the J gene TRBJ2-5; 8 bases are shared with TRBD2. CDR1 is SEHNR and CDR2 is FQNEAQ in the germline V gene (reference sequence). Germline trimming cut 6 bases from V and 5 bases from J; bases unmatched to any gene: 8. The CDR3 runs 14 residues.

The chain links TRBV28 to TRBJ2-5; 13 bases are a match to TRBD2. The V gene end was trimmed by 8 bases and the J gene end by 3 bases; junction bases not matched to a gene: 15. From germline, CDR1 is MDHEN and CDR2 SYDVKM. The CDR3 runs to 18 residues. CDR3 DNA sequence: TGTGCCAGCTATTTTAGGGTTCAGGGACTAGCGGGGAAAGAGACCCAGTACTTC. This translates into CASYFRVQGLAGKETQYF.

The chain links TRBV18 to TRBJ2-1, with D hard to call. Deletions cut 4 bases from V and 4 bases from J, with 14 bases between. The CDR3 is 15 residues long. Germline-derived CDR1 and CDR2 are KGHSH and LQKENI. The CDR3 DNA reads TGTGCCAGCTCACGACTCGGCGTTAGTTACAATGAGCAGTTCTTC. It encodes CASSRLGVSYNEQFF.

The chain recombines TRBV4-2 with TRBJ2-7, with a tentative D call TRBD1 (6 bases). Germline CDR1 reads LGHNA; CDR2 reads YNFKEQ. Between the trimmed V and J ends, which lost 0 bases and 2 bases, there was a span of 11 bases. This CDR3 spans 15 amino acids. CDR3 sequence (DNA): TGTGCCAGCAGCCAAGATCGAAAGGGGGCCTACGAGCAGTACTTC. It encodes CASSQDRKGAYEQYF.

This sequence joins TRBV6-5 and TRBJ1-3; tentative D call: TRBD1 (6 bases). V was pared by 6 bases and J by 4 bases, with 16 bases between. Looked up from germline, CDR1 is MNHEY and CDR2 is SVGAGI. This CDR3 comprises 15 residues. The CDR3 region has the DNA TGTGCCAGCAGCGGAGTCAGGGGCGGGGGAAACACCATATATTTT. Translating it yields CASSGVRGGGNTIYF.

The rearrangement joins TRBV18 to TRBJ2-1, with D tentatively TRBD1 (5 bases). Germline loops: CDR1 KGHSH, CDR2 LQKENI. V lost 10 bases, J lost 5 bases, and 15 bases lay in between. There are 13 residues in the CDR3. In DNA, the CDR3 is TGTGCCACCGTAGACAGAGGCAACAATGAGCAGTTCTTC. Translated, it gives CATVDRGNNEQFF.

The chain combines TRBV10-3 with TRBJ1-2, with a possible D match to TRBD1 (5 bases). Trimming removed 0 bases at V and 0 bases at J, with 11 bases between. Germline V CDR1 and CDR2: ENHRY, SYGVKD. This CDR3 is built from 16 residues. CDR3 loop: CAISESGAATNYGYTF. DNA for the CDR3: TGTGCCATCAGTGAGTCAGGGGCAGCCACTAACTATGGCTACACCTTC.

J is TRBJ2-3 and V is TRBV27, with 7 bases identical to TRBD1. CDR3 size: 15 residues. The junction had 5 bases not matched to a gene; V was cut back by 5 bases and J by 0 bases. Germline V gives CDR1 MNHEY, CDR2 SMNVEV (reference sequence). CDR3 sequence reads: CASSPMTGSTDTQYF. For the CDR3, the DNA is TGTGCCAGCAGTCCTATGACAGGGAGCACAGATACGCAGTATTTT.

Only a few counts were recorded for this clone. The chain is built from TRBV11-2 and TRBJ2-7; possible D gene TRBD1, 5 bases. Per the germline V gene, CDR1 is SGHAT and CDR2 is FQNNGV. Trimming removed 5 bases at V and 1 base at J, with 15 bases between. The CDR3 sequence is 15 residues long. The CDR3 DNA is TGTGCCAGCAGCGTCGCAGGGTGGGGTTCCTACGAGCAGTACTTC. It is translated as CASSVAGWGSYEQYF. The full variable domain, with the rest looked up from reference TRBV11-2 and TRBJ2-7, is EAGVAQSPRYKIIEKRQSVAFWCNPISGHATLYWYQQILGQGPKLLIQFQNNGVVDDSQLPKDRFSAERLKGVDSTLKIQPAKLEDSAVYLCASSVAGWGSYEQYFGPGTRLTVT.

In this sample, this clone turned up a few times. The CDR3 sequence: CASSTRTSGTDTQYF. DNA of the CDR3: TGTGCCAGCAGCACAAGGACTAGCGGGACAGATACGCAGTATTTT. V is TRBV11-3 and J is TRBJ2-3; 11 nucleotides agree with TRBD2. The length of the CDR3 is 15 residues. V was clipped by 5 bases and J by 3 bases; unmatched bases: 4. Germline V lookup: CDR1 SGHNT, CDR2 YENEEA.

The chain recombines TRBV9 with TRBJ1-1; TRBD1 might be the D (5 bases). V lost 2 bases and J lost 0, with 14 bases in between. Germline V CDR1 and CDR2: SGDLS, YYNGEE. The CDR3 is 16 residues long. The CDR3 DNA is TGTGCCAGCAGCGTCGTCGCAGGGAATTTGAACACTGAAGCTTTCTTT. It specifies CASSVVAGNLNTEAFF.

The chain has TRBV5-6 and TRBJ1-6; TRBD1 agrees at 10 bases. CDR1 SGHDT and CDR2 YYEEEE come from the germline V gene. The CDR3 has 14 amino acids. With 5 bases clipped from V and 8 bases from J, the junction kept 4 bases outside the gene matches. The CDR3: CASSPGTGDSPLHF. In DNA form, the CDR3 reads TGTGCCAGCAGTCCCGGGACAGGGGATTCACCCCTCCACTTT.

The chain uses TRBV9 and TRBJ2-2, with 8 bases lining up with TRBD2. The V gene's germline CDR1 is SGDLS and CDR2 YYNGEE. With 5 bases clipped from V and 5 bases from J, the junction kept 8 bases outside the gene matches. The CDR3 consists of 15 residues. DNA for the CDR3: TGTGCCAGCAGTGCTTGGACTAGCTTAACCGGGGAGCTGTTTTTT. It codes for CASSAWTSLTGELFF.

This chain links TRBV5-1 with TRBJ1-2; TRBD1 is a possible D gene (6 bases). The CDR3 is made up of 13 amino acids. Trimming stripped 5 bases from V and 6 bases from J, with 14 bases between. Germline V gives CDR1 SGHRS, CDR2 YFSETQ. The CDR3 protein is CASRTDRTDGYTF. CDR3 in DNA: TGCGCCAGCAGAACGGACAGAACAGATGGCTACACCTTC.

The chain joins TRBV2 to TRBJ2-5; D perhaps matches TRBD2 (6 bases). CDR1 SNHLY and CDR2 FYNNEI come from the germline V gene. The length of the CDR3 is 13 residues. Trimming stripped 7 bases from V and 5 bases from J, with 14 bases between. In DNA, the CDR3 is TGTGCCAGCACTGGGGGGATCGGGGAGACCCAGTACTTC. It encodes CASTGGIGETQYF. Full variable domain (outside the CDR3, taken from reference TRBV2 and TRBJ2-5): EPEVTQTPSHQVTQMGQEVILRCVPISNHLYFYWYRQILGQKVEFLVSFYNNEISEKSEIFDDQFSVERPDGSNFTLKIRSTKLEDSAMYFCASTGGIGETQYFGPGTRLLVL.

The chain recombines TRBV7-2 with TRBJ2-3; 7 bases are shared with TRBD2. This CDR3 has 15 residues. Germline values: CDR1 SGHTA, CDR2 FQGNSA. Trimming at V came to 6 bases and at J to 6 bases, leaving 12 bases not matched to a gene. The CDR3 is CASRPPGLQSDTQYF. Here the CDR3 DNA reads TGTGCCAGCAGGCCCCCGGGACTACAATCCGATACGCAGTATTTT.

In DNA form, the CDR3 reads TGTGCCAGCAGCTCGGGACAGGGGGCTCAGGAGCAGTACTTC. Residues: CASSSGQGAQEQYF. This chain links TRBV6-5 with TRBJ2-7; 12 bases match TRBD1. The trim removed 6 bases at V and 7 bases at J, leaving 7 bases unmatched. This CDR3 comprises 14 residues. CDR1 is MNHEY and CDR2 is SVGAGI in the germline V gene.

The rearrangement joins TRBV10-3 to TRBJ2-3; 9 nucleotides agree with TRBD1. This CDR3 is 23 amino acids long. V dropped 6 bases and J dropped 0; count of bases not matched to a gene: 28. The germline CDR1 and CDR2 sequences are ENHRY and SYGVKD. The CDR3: CAIRRALAVGGQGQDKSTDTQYF. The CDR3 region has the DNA TGTGCCATCAGGCGGGCCTTAGCGGTTGGGGGACAGGGTCAGGATAAAAGCACAGATACGCAGTATTTT.

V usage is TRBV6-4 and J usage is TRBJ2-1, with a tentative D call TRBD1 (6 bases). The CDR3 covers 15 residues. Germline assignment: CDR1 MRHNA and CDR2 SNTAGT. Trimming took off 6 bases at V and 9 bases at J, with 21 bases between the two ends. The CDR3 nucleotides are TGTGCCAGCAGCGAACAGGGAATGACACTCGGTGAGCAGTTCTTC. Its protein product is CASSEQGMTLGEQFF.